This T cell receptor beta chain was sequenced for a study of T cells in Graves' hyperthyroidism and ophthalmopathy. The sample holds a few counts of this clonotype. RNA transcripts served as the template for amplifying TCR beta CDR3 regions. Initially, a first-round RT-PCR of the TCR CDR3 employed the HTBI primer set. In TCRdb, the multiplex PCR reads were re-called with MiXCR into one record per CDR3 protein. The sample carries approximately 700,000 distinct CDR3 sequences, 45% recorded once. This sequence originates from an adult man with Graves' disease, either hyperthyroidism or ophthalmopathy (not recorded which). The sequencing input was peripheral blood or thyroid tissue (not recorded which).

Here the CDR3 reads CASSMGNTEAFF. The CDR3 nucleotides are TGTGCCAGTAGTATGGGGAACACTGAAGCTTTCTTT. The chain recombines TRBV19 with TRBJ1-1, with D uncertain. The CDR3 has 12 residues. Trimming took off 3 bases at V and 1 base at J, with 3 bases between the two ends. The V gene's germline CDR1 is LNHDA and CDR2 SQIVND (reference sequence).